The clone carrying this TCR beta chain was seen a few times. Its antigen is unidentified. Germline trimming cut 8 bases from V and 7 bases from J; bases unmatched to any gene: 6. Germline V gene lookup returns CDR1 LGHDT and CDR2 YNNKEL (reference sequence). This CDR3 is built from 14 residues. TCRdb re-derived calls from the RACE reads in MiXCR, one entry per CDR3 protein. The sample includes fewer than 400,000 distinct CDR3 sequences, around 7% of them seen just once. Time point described: patch test 1, 2 weeks after DPC sensitization. The sample's treatment: therapeutic diphenylcyclopropenone sensitization with weekly scalp DPC. Patients had alopecia, were aged 18 to 70, and were not pregnant. This sample was included in a study of human T cells and chemical hapten exposure. Overall study findings and caveats: More PT1 expanded TCRs went with higher patch test scores.

Sequencing was performed on whole blood, taken in connection with sensitization to the hapten diphenylcyclopropenone (DPC). The chain joins TRBV3-1 to TRBJ1-6, with 9 bases lining up with TRBD1. The origin of this receptor is a young woman with alopecia areata. Some clones in this sample may be carry-over from other donors' samples. This CDR3 reads CASGAGQGNSPLHF. The DNA of the CDR3 is TGTGCCAGCGGGGCCGGACAGGGGAATTCACCCCTCCACTTT.